This paragraph reports one T cell receptor beta chain. What it binds is unknown. The V end was cut by 2 bases, the J end by 1 base, with 14 bases between. The CDR3 has 16 amino acids. CDR1 and CDR2 (germline): SEHNR, FQNEAQ (reference sequence). Indicated time point: pre-treatment sample, taken before nivolumab and TIL therapy. The data derive from a study of TIL therapy for anti-PD-1-resistant metastatic lung cancer. As for the study in general: Median tumor PD-L1 proportion score was about 6.6%.

General study findings and limits: This highly selected cohort may not generalize to typical lung cancer patients.

Sequencing used immunoSEQ v3. Produced via immunoSEQ multiplex PCR; TCRdb's table is partial and in-frame only. The repertoire includes 57,000 or so clones, roughly 84% of them detected once, and just over 2.5% sits in the top ten. This chain uses TRBV7-9 with TRBJ2-5, with a tentative D call TRBD1 (7 bases). The clonotype comes from a person between 25 and 79 years old with non-small cell lung cancer. Source: blood, taken at baseline. The CDR3 DNA sequence: TGTGCCAGCAGCTTACGGCCAGGGGGACTCCAAGAGACCCAGTACTTC. Its translation is CASSLRPGGLQETQYF.